This T cell receptor (beta chain) is from a study of T cell repertoires in cytomegalovirus infection. Study at large: TCR beta signatures that were public indicated CMV infection and matching HLA type.

Remarks on this clonotype: Its target is not known.

In TCRdb, the reads were re-called with MiXCR into one record per CDR3 protein. The sample holds around 530,000 distinct CDR3 sequences, around 27% seen once. CDR3 length: 14 amino acids. Germline CDR1 and CDR2: MNHEY and SVGAGI. Between the trimmed V and J ends, which lost 5 bases and 0 bases, there was a span of 10 bases. Study-level results: Accumulated public TCR beta family frequency recognized individuals carrying CMV together with the relevant HLA. The response measured ex vivo was dominated by TCR beta clonotypes (HLA-C-restricted and CMV-specific).

The chain carries TRBV6-5 and TRBJ1-1; D is uncertain. Sequenced material: PBMCs. The sequence was obtained from a human donor in good health (CMV status not recorded). Some clones in this sample may be carry-over from other donors' samples. This CDR3 is CASSPMEMNTEAFF. In DNA form, the CDR3 reads TGTGCCAGCAGTCCAATGGAGATGAACACTGAAGCTTTCTTT.